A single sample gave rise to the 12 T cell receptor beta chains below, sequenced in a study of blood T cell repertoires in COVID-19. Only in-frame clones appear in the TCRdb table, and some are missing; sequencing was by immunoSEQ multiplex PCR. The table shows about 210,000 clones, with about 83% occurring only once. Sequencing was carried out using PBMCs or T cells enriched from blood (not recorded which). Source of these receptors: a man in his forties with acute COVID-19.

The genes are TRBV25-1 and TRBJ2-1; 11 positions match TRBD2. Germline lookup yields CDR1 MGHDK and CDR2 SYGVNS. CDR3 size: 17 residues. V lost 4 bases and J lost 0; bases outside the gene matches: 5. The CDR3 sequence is CASSATTSGSSYNEQFF. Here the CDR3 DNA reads TGTGCCAGCAGTGCCACTACTAGCGGGAGCTCCTACAATGAGCAGTTCTTC.

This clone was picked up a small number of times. CDR3 region: CAIRGQGSVYGYTF. The CDR3 bases are TGTGCCATCAGGGGACAGGGGTCGGTATACGGCTACACCTTC. V and J are TRBV10-3 and TRBJ1-2, with 10 bases identical to TRBD1. The germline CDR1 and CDR2 sequences are ENHRY and SYGVKD. This CDR3 region has 14 residues. With 6 bases clipped from V and 8 bases from J, the junction kept 9 bases outside the gene matches.

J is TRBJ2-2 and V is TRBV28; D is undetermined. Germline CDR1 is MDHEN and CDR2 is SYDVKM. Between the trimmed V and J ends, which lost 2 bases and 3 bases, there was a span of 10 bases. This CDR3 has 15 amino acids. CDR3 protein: CASSLPSVYTGELFF. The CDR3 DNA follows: TGTGCCAGCAGTTTACCAAGCGTATACACCGGGGAGCTGTTTTTT.

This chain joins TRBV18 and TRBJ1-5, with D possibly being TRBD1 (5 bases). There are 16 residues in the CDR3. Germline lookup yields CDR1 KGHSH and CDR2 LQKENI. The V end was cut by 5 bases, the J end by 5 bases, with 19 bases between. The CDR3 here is CASSYSTDRAYQPQHF. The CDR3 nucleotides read TGTGCCAGCTCATACAGCACCGACAGAGCCTATCAGCCCCAGCATTTT. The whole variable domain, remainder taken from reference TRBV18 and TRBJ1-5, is NAGVMQNPRHLVRRRGQEARLRCSPMKGHSHVYWYRQLPEEGLKFMVYLQKENIIDESGMPKERFSAEFPKEGPSILRIQQVVRGDSAAYFCASSYSTDRAYQPQHFGDGTRLSIL.

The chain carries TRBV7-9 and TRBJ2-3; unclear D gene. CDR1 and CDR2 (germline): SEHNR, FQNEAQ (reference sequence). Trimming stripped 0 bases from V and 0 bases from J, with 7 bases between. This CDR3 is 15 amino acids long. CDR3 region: CASSLALVSTDTQYF. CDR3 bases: TGTGCCAGCAGCTTAGCTCTAGTCAGCACAGATACGCAGTATTTT.

CDR3 in amino acids: CASSSTARTDTQYF. DNA for the CDR3: TGTGCCAGCAGCTCTACAGCCCGCACAGATACGCAGTATTTT. The genes are TRBV5-4 and TRBJ2-3; D call uncertain. Germline V lookup: CDR1 SGHNT, CDR2 YYREEE (reference sequence). V lost 3 bases and J lost 1, with 9 bases in between. This CDR3 contains 14 residues. The full variable domain, with the rest looked up from reference TRBV5-4 and TRBJ2-3, is ETGVTQSPTHLIKTRGQQVTLRCSSQSGHNTVSWYQQALGQGPQFIFQYYREEENGRGNFPPRFSGLQFPNYSSELNVNALELDDSALYLCASSSTARTDTQYFGPGTRLTVL.

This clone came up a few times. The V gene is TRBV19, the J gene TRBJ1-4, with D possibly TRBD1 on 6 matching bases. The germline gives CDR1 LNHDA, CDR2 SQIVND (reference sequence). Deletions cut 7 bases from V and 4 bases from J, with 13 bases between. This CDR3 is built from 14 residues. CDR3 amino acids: CASTLGGHNEKLFF. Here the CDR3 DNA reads TGTGCCAGTACCCTAGGGGGTCATAATGAAAAACTGTTTTTT.

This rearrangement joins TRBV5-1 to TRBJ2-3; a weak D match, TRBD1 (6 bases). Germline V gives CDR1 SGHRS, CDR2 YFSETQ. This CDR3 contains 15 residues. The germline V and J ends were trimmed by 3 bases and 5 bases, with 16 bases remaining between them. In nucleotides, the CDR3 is TGCGCCAGCAGCTGGGAACAGGGTGGGGAAGATACGCAGTATTTT. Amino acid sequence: CASSWEQGGEDTQYF.

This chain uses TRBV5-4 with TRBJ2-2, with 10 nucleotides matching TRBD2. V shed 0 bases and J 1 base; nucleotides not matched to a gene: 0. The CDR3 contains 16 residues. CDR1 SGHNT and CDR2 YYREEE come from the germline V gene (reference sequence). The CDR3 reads CASSLGLAGNTGELFF. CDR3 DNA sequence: TGTGCCAGCAGCTTGGGACTAGCGGGGAACACCGGGGAGCTGTTTTTT.

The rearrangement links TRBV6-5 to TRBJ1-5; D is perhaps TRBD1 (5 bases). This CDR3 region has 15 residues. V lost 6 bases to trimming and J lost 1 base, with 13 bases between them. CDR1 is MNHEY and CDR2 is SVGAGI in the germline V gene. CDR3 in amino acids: CASRRTLMSNQPQHF. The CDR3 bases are TGTGCCAGCAGGAGGACATTGATGAGCAATCAGCCCCAGCATTTT.

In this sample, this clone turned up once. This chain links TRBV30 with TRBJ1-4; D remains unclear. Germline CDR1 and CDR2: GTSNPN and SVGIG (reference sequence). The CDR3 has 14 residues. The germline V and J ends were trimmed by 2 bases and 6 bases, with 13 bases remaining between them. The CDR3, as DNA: TGTGCCTGGAGTCGGGAGGATTGGGATGAAAAACTGTTTTTT. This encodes CAWSREDWDEKLFF.

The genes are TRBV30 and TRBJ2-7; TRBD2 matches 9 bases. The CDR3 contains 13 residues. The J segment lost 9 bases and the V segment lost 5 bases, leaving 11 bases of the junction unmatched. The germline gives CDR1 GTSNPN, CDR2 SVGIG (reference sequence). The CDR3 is CAWGGTSRLGQYF. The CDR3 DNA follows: TGTGCCTGGGGCGGGACTAGCCGGCTGGGGCAGTACTTC.